The 13 T cell receptor beta chains reported below all come from one sample, sequenced in a study. MiXCR, applied by TCRdb to the 5' RACE reads, yields one record per CDR3 protein. This sample carries roughly 13,000 distinct CDR3 sequences, about a quarter of them seen once, and the ten largest clones take just over 3%. Sequenced material: naive CD4+ T cells sorted from blood. Subset of the sample: naive CD4+ T cells, CD4+CD45RA+CD25-. All receptors derive from a female donor with breast cancer.

This clonotype was seen a single time. A read error may produce the germline difference seen at one junction end. The V call is TRBV12-3 or TRBV12-4, the J call TRBJ2-7; D is unclear. The CDR3 loop spans 13 amino acids. The CDR3 DNA reads TGTGCCAGCAGTTTAGTACGCCCATACGTGCAGTACTTC. It translates to CASSLVRPYVQYF.

By frequency in the sample, this clonotype is medium-sized. This chain links TRBV5-1 with TRBJ2-1; TRBD2 matches 7 bases. The trim removed 4 bases at V and 2 bases at J, leaving 6 bases unmatched. The CDR3 contains 15 residues. From germline, CDR1 is SGHRS and CDR2 YFSETQ. CDR3 loop: CASSRFGLAYNEQFF. CDR3 in DNA: TGCGCCAGCAGCAGATTCGGACTAGCCTACAATGAGCAGTTCTTC.

Within the sample, this clonotype is medium-sized (0.01 to 0.1%). The gene calls are TRBV5-5 and TRBJ2-7; D is unresolved. CDR3 size: 17 residues. Trimming removed 1 base from V and 2 bases from J, with 19 bases in between. Germline CDR1 reads SGHKS; CDR2 reads YYEKEE (reference sequence). CDR3 nucleotide sequence: TGTGCCAGCAGCTTGCGGCCGTCTGAAGGGAAGGCCTACGAGCAGTACTTC. This translates into CASSLRPSEGKAYEQYF. The entire variable domain, with the rest obtained from reference TRBV5-5 and TRBJ2-7, is as follows: DAGVTQSPTHLIKTRGQQVTLRCSPISGHKSVSWYQQVLGQGPQFIFQYYEKEERGRGNFPDRFSARQFPNYSSELNVNALLLGDSALYLCASSLRPSEGKAYEQYFGPGTRLTVT.

In this sample, this clonotype turned up many times. V and J are TRBV20-1 and TRBJ2-7, with D possibly being TRBD1 (5 bases). Germline V gene sequence: CDR1 DFQATT, CDR2 SNEGSKA (reference sequence). The V and J ends lost 7 bases and 0 bases respectively, with 13 bases between them. The CDR3 length is 13 residues. The DNA of the CDR3 is TGCAGTGTCCCCCAGGACAACTCCTACGAGCAGTACTTC. Its protein product is CSVPQDNSYEQYF.

Worth noting for this clonotype: A read error may explain this, as a much larger clone is one base away. The chain links TRBV7-6 to TRBJ2-7, with 10 bases that match TRBD1. This CDR3 contains 16 residues. V lost 4 bases and J lost 4; bases outside the gene matches: 10. In germline, CDR1 is SGHVS, CDR2 FNYEAQ. The CDR3 DNA sequence: TGTGCCAGCAGCTCGGCCAAGAGACAGGGGGCTTACGAGCAGTACTTC. Translated: CASSSAKRQGAYEQYF.

The chain joins TRBV20-1 to TRBJ2-1, with 8 bases aligning to TRBD2. Trimming removed 2 bases from V and 4 bases from J; junction bases left unmatched: 7. The CDR3 loop spans 15 amino acids. Germline V gene lookup returns CDR1 DFQATT and CDR2 SNEGSKA (reference sequence). CDR3 sequence reads: CSARRTGGPYNEQFF. CDR3 DNA: TGCAGTGCTAGACGGACGGGAGGGCCTTACAATGAGCAGTTCTTC.

A few counts support this clonotype. The chain is built from TRBV11-2 and TRBJ2-1; 13 bases are a match to TRBD2. The V and J ends lost 5 bases and 5 bases, in that order; junction bases with no gene match: 3. The germline CDR1 and CDR2 sequences are SGHAT and FQNNGV. The CDR3 extends over 15 amino acids. This CDR3 is CASSRGLAGNNEQFF. The DNA of the CDR3 is TGTGCCAGCAGCAGGGGACTAGCGGGGAACAATGAGCAGTTCTTC.

In this sample, this clonotype turned up a few times. It may be a read error: a sequence one base away is much more abundant. J is TRBJ2-2 and V is TRBV5-1; no clear D. The CDR3 has 13 amino acids. Germline lookup yields CDR1 SGHRS and CDR2 YFSETQ. In DNA form, the CDR3 reads TGCGCCAACAGCTTCTCAGACACCGGGGAGCTGTTTTTT. This gives the protein CANSFSDTGELFF.

The rearrangement links TRBV5-1 to TRBJ1-1; a weak D match, TRBD1 (5 bases). This CDR3 is built from 14 residues. Per germline, CDR1 SGHRS and CDR2 YFSETQ. V was cut by 0 bases and J by 2 bases, with 8 bases left in between. The CDR3 loop is CASSLAQGNTEAFF. As DNA, the CDR3 is TGCGCCAGCAGCTTGGCCCAGGGAAACACTGAAGCTTTCTTT.

Note on this clonotype: Since a much larger clone is just one base distant, this may be a read error. This chain connects TRBV7-9 to TRBJ2-1, with a weak D call TRBD2 (6 bases). V dropped 5 bases and J dropped 8 bases, with 10 bases sitting between them. CDR1 and CDR2 (germline): SEHNR, FQNEAQ (reference sequence). The CDR3 totals 12 residues. This CDR3 is CASSPRGYEQFF. CDR3 DNA sequence: TGTGCCAGCAGCCCTCGGGGGTATGAGCAGTTCTTC.

Ten or more counts support this clonotype. This chain joins TRBV5-6 and TRBJ2-5; D might be TRBD1 or TRBD2, each matching 5 bases. The V and J ends lost 3 bases and 5 bases respectively, with 11 bases between them. CDR1 and CDR2 (germline): SGHDT, YYEEEE. This CDR3 contains 13 residues. The CDR3 DNA reads TGTGCCAGCAGCTCGGGACCCCAGGAGACCCAGTACTTC. Translation gives CASSSGPQETQYF.

This clonotype was observed at least ten times. This rearrangement joins TRBV5-1 to TRBJ1-1, with D uncertain. The length of the CDR3 is 13 residues. The germline V and J ends were trimmed by 10 bases and 1 base, with 14 bases remaining between them. CDR1 is SGHRS, CDR2 YFSETQ, per germline. The CDR3 loop reads CACQRTGNTEAFF. In nucleotides, the CDR3 is TGCGCCTGCCAAAGGACCGGGAACACTGAAGCTTTCTTT.

By share of the sample, this clonotype is medium-sized. CDR3 in DNA: TGTGCCAGCAGCTTATCGAGCACTGAAGCTTTCTTT. Translated: CASSLSSTEAFF. This rearrangement joins TRBV7-9 to TRBJ1-1; no reliable D call. Trimming cost V 2 bases and J 4 bases, with 5 bases left between them. The CDR3 is 12 residues long. Germline V gene sequence: CDR1 SEHNR, CDR2 FQNEAQ (reference sequence).